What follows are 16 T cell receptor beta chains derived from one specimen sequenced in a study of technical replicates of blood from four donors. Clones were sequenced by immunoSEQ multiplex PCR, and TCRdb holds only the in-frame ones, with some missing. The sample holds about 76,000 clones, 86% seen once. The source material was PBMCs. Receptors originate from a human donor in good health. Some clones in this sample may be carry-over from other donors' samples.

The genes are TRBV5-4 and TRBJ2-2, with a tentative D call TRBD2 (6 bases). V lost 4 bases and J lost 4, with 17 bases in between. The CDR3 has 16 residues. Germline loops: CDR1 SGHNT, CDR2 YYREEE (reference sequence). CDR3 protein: CASSPWGGRGTGELFF. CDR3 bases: TGTGCCAGCAGCCCCTGGGGCGGGCGGGGCACCGGGGAGCTGTTTTTT.

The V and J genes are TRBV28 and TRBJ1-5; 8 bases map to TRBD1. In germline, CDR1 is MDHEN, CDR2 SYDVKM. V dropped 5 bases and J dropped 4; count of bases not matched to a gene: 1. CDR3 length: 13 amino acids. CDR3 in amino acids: CASSRQGNQPQHF. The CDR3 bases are TGTGCCAGCAGTAGACAGGGGAATCAGCCCCAGCATTTT.

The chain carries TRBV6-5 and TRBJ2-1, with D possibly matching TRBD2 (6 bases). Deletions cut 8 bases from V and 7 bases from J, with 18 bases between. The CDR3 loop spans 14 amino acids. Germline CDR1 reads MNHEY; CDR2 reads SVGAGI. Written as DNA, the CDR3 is TGTGCCAGCCGTTCTGTCGGGAGCGGTAATGAGCAGTTCTTC. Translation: CASRSVGSGNEQFF.

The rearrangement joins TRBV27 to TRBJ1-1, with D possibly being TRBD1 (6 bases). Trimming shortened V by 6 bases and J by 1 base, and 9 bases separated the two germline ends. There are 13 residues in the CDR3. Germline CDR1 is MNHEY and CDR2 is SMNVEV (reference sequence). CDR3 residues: CASRKGGNTEAFF. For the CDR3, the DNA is TGTGCCAGCAGAAAAGGGGGGAACACTGAAGCTTTCTTT.

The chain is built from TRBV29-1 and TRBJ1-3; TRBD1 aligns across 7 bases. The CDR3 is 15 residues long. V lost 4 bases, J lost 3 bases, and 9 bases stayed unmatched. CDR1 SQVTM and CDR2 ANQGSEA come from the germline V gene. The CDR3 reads CSVVVVQGFGNTIYF. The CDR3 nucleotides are TGCAGCGTTGTCGTAGTACAGGGGTTTGGAAACACCATATATTTT. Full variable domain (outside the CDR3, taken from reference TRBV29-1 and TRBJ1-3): SAVISQKPSRDICQRGTSLTIQCQVDSQVTMMFWYRQQPGQSLTLIATANQGSEATYESGFVIDKFPISRPNLTFSTLTVSNMSPEDSSIYLCSVVVVQGFGNTIYFGEGSWLTVV.

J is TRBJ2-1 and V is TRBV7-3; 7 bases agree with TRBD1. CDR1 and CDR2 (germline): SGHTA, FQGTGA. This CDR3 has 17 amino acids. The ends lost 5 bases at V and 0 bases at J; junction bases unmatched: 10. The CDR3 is CASSLKDRASSYNEQFF. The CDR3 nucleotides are TGTGCCAGCAGCCTAAAAGACAGGGCAAGCTCCTACAATGAGCAGTTCTTC.

The CDR3 here is CAWKSGGAWNEQFF. DNA for the CDR3: TGTGCCTGGAAGAGCGGGGGGGCATGGAATGAGCAGTTCTTC. The chain links TRBV30 to TRBJ2-1; TRBD2 agrees at 10 bases. The CDR3 totals 14 residues. CDR1 is GTSNPN and CDR2 is SVGIG in the germline V gene (reference sequence). V was clipped by 4 bases and J by 7 bases; unmatched bases: 7.

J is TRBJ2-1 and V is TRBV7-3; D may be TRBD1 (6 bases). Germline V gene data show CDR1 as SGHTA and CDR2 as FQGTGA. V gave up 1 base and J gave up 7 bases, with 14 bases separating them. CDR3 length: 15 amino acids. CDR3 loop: CASSLNGQGINEQFF. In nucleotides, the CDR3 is TGTGCCAGCAGCTTAAACGGGCAGGGGATTAATGAGCAGTTCTTC.

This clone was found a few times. In DNA, the CDR3 is TGTGCCTGGAGCCCTACTGGGGGAGGATCCTACAATGAGCAGTTCTTC. Translated, it gives CAWSPTGGGSYNEQFF. The chain has TRBV30 and TRBJ2-1; tentatively, D is TRBD2 (6 bases). Trimming left V 3 bases short and J 1 base short, with 16 bases between. Germline-derived CDR1 and CDR2 are GTSNPN and SVGIG (reference sequence). The CDR3 is 16 amino acids.

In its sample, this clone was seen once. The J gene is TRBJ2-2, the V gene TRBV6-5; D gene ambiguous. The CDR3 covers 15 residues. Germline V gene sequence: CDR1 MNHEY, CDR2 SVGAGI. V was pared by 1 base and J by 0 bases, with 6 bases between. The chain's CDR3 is CASSYFTTNTGELFF. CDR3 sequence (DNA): TGTGCCAGCAGTTACTTTACAACGAACACCGGGGAGCTGTTTTTT.

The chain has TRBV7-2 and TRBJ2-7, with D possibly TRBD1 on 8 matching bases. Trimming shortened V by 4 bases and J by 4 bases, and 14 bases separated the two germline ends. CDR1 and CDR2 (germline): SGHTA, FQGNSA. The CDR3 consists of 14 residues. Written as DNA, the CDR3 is TGTGCCAGCAGCTACACAGGGGGGGCGTACGAGCAGTACTTC. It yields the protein CASSYTGGAYEQYF.

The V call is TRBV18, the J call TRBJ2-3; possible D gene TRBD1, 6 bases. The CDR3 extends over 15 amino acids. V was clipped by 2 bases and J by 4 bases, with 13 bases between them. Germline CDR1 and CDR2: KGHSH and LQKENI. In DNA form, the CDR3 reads TGTGCCAGCTCACCAGGACAGTCTACGGCAGATACGCAGTATTTT. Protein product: CASSPGQSTADTQYF.

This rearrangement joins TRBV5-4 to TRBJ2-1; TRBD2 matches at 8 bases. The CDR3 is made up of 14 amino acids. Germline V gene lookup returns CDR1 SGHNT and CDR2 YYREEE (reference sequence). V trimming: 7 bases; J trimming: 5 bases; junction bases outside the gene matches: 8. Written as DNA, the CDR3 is TGTGCCAGCCTCTCGCGGGAGGCCAACAATGAGCAGTTCTTC. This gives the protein CASLSREANNEQFF.

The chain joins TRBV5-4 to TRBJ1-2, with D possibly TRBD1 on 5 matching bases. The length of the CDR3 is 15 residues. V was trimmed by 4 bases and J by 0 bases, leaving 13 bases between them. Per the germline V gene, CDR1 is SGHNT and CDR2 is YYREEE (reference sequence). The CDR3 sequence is CASSPWQGANYGYTF. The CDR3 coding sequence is TGTGCCAGCAGCCCATGGCAAGGGGCTAACTATGGCTACACCTTC.

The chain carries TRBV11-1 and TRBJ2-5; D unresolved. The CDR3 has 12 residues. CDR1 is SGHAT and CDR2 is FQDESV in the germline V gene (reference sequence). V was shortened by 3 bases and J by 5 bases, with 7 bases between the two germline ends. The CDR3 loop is CASSFGGETQYF. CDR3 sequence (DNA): TGTGCCAGCAGCTTCGGTGGTGAGACCCAGTACTTC.

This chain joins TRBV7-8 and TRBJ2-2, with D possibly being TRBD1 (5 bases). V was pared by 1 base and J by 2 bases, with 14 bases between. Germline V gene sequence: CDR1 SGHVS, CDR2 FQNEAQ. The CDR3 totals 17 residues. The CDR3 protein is CASSLVKGLVNTGELFF. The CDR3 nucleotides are TGTGCCAGCAGCTTAGTCAAGGGGCTGGTCAACACCGGGGAGCTGTTTTTT.